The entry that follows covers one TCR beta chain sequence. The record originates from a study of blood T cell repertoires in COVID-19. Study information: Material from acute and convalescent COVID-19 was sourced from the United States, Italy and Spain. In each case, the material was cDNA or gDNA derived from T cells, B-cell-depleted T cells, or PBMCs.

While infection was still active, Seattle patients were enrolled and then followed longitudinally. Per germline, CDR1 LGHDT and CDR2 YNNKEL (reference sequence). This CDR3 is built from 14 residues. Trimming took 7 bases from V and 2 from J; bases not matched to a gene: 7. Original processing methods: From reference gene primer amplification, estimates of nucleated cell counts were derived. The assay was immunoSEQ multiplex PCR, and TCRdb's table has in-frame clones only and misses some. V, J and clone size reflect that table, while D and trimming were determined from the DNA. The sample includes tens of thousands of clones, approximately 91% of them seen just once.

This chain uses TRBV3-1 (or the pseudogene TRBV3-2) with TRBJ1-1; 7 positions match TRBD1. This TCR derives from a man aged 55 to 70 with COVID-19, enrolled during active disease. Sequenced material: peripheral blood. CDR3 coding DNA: TGTGCCAGCACTCCCGGGACAGCAAACACTGAAGCTTTCTTT. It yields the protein CASTPGTANTEAFF.